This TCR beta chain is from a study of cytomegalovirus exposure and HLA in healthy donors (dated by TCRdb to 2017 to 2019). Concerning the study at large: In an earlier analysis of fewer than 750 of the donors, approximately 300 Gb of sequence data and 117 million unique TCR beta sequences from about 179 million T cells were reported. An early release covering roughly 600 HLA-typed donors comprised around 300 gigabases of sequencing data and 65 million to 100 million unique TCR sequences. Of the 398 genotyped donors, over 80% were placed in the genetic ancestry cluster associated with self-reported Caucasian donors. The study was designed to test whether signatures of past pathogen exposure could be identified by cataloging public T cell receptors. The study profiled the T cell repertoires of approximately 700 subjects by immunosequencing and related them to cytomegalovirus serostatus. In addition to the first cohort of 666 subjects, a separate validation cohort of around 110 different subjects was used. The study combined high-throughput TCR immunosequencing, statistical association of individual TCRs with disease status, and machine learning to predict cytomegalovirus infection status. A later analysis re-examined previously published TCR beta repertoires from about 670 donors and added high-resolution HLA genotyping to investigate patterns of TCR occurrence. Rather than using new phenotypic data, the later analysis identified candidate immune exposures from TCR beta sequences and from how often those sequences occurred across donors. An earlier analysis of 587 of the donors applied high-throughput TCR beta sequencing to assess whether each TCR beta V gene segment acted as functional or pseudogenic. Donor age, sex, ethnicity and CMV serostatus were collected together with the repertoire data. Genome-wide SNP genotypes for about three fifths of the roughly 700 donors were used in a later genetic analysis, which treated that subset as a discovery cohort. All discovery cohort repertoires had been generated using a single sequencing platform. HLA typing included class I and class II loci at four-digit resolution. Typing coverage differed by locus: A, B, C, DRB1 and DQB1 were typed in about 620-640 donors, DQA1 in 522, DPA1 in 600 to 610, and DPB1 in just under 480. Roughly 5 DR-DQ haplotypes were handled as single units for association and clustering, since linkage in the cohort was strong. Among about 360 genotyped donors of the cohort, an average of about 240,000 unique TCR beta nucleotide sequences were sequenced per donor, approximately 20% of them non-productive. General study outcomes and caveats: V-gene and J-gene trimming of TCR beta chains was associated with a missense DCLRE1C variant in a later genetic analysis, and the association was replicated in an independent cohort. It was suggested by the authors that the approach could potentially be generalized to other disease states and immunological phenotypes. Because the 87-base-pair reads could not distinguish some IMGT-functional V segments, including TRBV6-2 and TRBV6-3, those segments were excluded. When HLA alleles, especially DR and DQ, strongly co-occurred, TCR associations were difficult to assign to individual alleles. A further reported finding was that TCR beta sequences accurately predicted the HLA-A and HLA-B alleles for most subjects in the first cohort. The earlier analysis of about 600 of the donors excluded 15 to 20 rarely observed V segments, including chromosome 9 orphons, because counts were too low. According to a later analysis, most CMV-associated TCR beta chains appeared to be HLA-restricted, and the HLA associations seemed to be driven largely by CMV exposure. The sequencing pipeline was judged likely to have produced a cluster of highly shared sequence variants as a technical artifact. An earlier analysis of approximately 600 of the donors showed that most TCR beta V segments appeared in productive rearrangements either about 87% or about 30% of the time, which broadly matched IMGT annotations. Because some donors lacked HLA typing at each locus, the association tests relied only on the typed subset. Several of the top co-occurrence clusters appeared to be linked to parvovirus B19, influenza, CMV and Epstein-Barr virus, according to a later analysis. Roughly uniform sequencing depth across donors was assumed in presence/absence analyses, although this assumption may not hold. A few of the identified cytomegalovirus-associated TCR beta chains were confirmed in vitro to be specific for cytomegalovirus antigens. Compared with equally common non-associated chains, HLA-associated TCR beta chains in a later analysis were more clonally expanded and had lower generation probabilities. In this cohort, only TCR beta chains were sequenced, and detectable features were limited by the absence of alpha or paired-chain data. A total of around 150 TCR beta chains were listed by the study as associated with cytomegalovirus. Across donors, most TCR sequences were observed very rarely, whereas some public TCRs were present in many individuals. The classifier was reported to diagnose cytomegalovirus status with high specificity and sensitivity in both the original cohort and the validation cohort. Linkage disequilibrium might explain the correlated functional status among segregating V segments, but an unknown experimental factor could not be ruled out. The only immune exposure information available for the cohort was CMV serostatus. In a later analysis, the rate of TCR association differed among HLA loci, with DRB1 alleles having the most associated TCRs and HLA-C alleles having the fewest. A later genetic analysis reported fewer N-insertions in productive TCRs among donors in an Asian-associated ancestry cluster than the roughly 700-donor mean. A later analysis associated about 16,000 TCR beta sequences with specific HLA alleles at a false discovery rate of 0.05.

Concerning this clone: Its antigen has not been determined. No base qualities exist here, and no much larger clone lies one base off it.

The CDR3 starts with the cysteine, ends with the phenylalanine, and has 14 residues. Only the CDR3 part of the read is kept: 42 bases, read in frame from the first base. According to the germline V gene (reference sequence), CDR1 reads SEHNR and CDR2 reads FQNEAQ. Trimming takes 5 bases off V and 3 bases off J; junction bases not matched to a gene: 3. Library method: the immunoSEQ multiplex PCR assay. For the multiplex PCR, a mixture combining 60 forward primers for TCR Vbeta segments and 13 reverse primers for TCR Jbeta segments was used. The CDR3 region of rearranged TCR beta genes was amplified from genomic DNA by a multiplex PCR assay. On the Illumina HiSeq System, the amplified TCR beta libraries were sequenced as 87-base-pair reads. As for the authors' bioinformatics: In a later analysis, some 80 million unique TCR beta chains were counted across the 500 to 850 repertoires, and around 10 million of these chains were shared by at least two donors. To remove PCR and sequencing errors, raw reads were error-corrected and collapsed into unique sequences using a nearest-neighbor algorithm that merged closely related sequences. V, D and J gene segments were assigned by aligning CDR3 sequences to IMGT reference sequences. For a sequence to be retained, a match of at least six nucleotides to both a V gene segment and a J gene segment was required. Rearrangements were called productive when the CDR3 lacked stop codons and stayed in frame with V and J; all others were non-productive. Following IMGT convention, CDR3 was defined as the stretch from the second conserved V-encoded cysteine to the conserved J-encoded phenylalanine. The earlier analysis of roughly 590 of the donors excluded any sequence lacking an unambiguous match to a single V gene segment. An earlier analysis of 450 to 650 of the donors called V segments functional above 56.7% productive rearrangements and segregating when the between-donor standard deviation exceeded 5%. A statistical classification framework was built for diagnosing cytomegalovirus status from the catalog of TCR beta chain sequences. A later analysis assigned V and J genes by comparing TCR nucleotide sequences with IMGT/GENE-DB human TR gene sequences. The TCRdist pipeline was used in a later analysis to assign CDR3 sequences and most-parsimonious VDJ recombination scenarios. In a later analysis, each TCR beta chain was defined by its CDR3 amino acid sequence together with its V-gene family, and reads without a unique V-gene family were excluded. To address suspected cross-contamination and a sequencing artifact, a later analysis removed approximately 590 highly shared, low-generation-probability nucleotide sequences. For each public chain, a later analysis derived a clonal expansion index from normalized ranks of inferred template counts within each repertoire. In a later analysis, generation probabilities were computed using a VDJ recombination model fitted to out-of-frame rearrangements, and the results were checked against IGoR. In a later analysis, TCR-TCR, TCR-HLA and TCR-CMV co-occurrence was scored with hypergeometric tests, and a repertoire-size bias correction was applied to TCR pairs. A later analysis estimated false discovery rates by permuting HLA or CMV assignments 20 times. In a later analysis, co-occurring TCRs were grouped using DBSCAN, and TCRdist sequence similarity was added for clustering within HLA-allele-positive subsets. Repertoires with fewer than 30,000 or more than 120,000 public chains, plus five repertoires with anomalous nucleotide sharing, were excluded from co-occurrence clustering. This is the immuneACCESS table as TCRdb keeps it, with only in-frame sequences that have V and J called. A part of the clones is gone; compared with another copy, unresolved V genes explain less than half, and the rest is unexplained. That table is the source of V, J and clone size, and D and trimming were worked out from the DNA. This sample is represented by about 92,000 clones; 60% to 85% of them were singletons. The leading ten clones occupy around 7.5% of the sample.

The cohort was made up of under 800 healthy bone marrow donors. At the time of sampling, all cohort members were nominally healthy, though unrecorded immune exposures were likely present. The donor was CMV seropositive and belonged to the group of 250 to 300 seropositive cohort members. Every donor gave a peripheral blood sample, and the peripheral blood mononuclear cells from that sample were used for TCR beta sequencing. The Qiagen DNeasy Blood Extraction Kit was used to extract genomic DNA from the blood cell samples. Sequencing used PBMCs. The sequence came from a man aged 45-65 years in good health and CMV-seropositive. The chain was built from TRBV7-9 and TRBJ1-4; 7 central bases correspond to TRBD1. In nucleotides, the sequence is TGTGCCAGCAGCCGGGACAGAGCTAATGAAAAACTGTTTTTT. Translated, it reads CASSRDRANEKLFF.